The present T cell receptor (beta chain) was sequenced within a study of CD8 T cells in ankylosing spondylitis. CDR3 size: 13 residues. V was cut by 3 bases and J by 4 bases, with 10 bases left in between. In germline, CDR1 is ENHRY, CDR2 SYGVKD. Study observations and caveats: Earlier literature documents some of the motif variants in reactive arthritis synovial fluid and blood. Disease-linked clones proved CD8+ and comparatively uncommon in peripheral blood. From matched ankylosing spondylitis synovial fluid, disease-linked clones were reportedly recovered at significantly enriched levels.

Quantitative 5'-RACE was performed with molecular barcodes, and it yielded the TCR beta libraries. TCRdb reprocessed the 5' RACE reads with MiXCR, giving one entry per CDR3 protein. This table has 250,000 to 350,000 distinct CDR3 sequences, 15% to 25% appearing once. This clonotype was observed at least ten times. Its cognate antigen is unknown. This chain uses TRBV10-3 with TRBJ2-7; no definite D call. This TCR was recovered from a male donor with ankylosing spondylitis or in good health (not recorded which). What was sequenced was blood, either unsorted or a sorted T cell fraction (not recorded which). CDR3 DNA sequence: TGTGCCATCAGTGAAAACCCAGTTTACGAGCAGTACGTC. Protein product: CAISENPVYEQYV.